The 21 T cell receptor beta chains below come from one sample, sequenced in a study of OX40 agonist ivuxolimab in advanced cancers. This table comes from immunoSEQ multiplex PCR, and its TCRdb copy is limited to in-frame clones, with some not included. The data contain 8,000 to 10,000 clones, about nine tenths of them singletons. Sequencing was performed on CD4+ or CD8+ T cells sorted from blood, taken in a trial of the OX40 agonist ivuxolimab. These TCRs come from an adult with an advanced solid tumor such as melanoma, head and neck, liver or kidney cancer.

The rearrangement joins TRBV25-1 to TRBJ2-2; D could derive from TRBD1 or TRBD2 (6 bases each). V lost 7 bases to trimming and J lost 5 bases, with 14 bases between them. This CDR3 has 14 residues. Germline lookup yields CDR1 MGHDK and CDR2 SYGVNS. The chain's CDR3 is CASTEGVWTGELFF. The DNA for the CDR3 is TGTGCCAGCACGGAGGGGGTCTGGACCGGGGAGCTGTTTTTT.

The CDR3 DNA reads as TGTGCCAGCAGCCTCTGGACTGAAAAACTGTTTTTT. It is translated as CASSLWTEKLFF. The chain couples TRBV5-5 to TRBJ1-4; D ambiguous. The V end lost 4 bases, the J end lost 7 bases, and 8 bases lay between the germline ends. This CDR3 has 12 amino acids. Germline V gives CDR1 SGHKS, CDR2 YYEKEE (reference sequence).

This clone was recorded only once. This chain uses TRBV27 with TRBJ2-5; TRBD1 might be the D (6 bases). Germline V gives CDR1 MNHEY, CDR2 SMNVEV (reference sequence). The CDR3 extends over 17 amino acids. Trimming shortened V by 1 base and J by 5 bases, and 20 bases separated the two germline ends. CDR3 sequence: CASSLLIRGGVIETQYF. The CDR3 DNA follows: TGTGCCAGCAGTTTATTAATTAGAGGGGGAGTCATTGAGACCCAGTACTTC.

The chain employs TRBV7-9 and TRBJ2-3, with a tentative D call TRBD2 (5 bases). The length of the CDR3 is 15 residues. V lost 5 bases and J 2 bases, leaving 14 bases between the germline ends. Germline CDR1 SEHNR, CDR2 FQNEAQ (reference sequence). CDR3 protein: CASSPLGEHTDTQYF. CDR3 bases: TGTGCCAGCAGCCCCCTCGGGGAGCACACAGATACGCAGTATTTT.

The CDR3 nucleotides read TGTGCCAGCAGCCCGCTGGGACTAGTCTCCTACAATGAGCAGTTCTTC. Translating it yields CASSPLGLVSYNEQFF. The V and J genes are TRBV7-8 and TRBJ2-1; 8 bases align to TRBD2. Germline V gives CDR1 SGHVS, CDR2 FQNEAQ. V lost 5 bases, J lost 0 bases, and 6 bases stayed unmatched. The CDR3 is 16 amino acids.

The V and J genes are TRBV11-2 and TRBJ1-2; D perhaps matches TRBD1 (5 bases). V lost 0 bases to trimming and J lost 0 bases, with 8 bases between them. Germline V gene data show CDR1 as SGHAT and CDR2 as FQNNGV. The CDR3 runs 15 residues. CDR3 region: CASSLEQAPNYGYTF. The DNA for the CDR3 is TGTGCCAGCAGCTTAGAACAGGCTCCTAACTATGGCTACACCTTC.

This clone was seen once. The rearrangement joins TRBV11-3 to TRBJ2-5; a weak D match, TRBD2 (6 bases). The CDR3 loop spans 16 amino acids. From germline, CDR1 is SGHNT and CDR2 YENEEA. Trimming took 5 bases from V and 4 from J, leaving 20 bases between them. CDR3 region: CASSPYWRGYSETQYF. The DNA of the CDR3 is TGTGCCAGCAGCCCTTACTGGCGGGGATATTCAGAGACCCAGTACTTC.

This rearrangement joins TRBV11-2 to TRBJ2-7, with no clear D. V lost 1 base and J 2 bases, leaving 9 bases between the germline ends. The CDR3 length is 14 residues. CDR1 is SGHAT, CDR2 FQNNGV, per germline. The DNA of the CDR3 is TGTGCCAGCAGCTTAGTTGTTACCACCTACGAGCAGTACTTC. Its translation is CASSLVVTTYEQYF.

The chain joins TRBV6-5 to TRBJ2-7; possible D gene TRBD2, 5 bases. The CDR3 loop spans 13 amino acids. The germline gives CDR1 MNHEY, CDR2 SVGAGI. V was pared by 9 bases and J by 4 bases, with 16 bases between. CDR3 in DNA: TGTGCCAGTGGGGAGAGGACCCCTTACGAGCAGTACTTC. It codes for CASGERTPYEQYF.

Here the CDR3 DNA reads TGTGCCAGCAGCTTTCCGTTTTCGGACAGGGGGCCTTGGGGCGAGCAGTACTTC. Amino acid sequence: CASSFPFSDRGPWGEQYF. The chain recombines TRBV7-9 with TRBJ2-7; 11 positions agree with TRBD1. Looked up from germline, CDR1 is SEHNR and CDR2 is FQNEAQ (reference sequence). After removal of 3 bases from V and 6 bases from J, the junction contained 16 bases not matched to a gene. The CDR3 is made up of 18 amino acids.

V is TRBV4-1 and J is TRBJ1-2; possibly TRBD1 for D (6 bases). CDR3 length: 14 amino acids. Germline V CDR1 and CDR2: MGHRA, YSYEKL. Between the trimmed V and J ends, which lost 2 bases and 8 bases, there was a span of 15 bases. CDR3: CASSQPGAGKGYTF. The DNA for the CDR3 is TGCGCCAGCAGCCAACCGGGGGCAGGGAAGGGCTACACCTTC.

This chain uses TRBV2 with TRBJ2-3; TRBD1 aligns across 12 bases. V lost 7 bases and J lost 4; bases outside the gene matches: 9. The CDR3 sequence is 16 residues long. Germline CDR1 SNHLY, CDR2 FYNNEI. This CDR3 reads CASKTPGTGGPDTQYF. The CDR3, as DNA: TGTGCCAGCAAAACCCCCGGGACAGGGGGCCCAGATACGCAGTATTTT.

V usage is TRBV4-1 and J usage is TRBJ1-1; the D is unclear. Trimming took off 2 bases at V and 1 base at J, with 14 bases between the two ends. CDR3 length: 16 residues. Germline V gene lookup returns CDR1 MGHRA and CDR2 YSYEKL. The CDR3 region is CASSQFTGPPNTEAFF. DNA of the CDR3: TGCGCCAGCAGCCAATTTACCGGGCCGCCGAACACTGAAGCTTTCTTT.

V is TRBV7-6 and J is TRBJ2-3, with TRBD2 matching over 7 bases. Germline CDR1 SGHVS, CDR2 FNYEAQ. The CDR3 extends over 16 amino acids. Unmatched junction bases numbered 13, after V lost 5 bases and J lost 5 bases. CDR3 sequence reads: CASSRGRLAARDTQYF. The CDR3 DNA sequence: TGTGCCAGCAGCCGGGGACGGCTAGCGGCCCGAGATACGCAGTATTTT.

The CDR3 spells CASSEAGTPEAYGYTF. In DNA, the CDR3 is TGTGCCAGCAGTGAAGCCGGGACACCGGAGGCCTATGGCTACACCTTC. The V gene is TRBV2, the J gene TRBJ1-2; tentative D call: TRBD1 (6 bases). Trimming removed 0 bases at V and 4 bases at J, with 15 bases between. The CDR3 runs 16 residues. In germline, CDR1 is SNHLY, CDR2 FYNNEI.

V gene TRBV10-3 combines with J gene TRBJ2-1; TRBD2 agrees at 12 bases. The germline CDR1 and CDR2 sequences are ENHRY and SYGVKD. V lost 8 bases, J lost 8 bases, and 7 bases stayed unmatched. CDR3 length equals 14 residues. The CDR3 region is CAIRGLAGLDEQFF. The CDR3 DNA reads TGTGCCATCCGAGGACTAGCGGGACTCGATGAGCAGTTCTTC.

V usage is TRBV11-3 and J usage is TRBJ1-1; the match to TRBD1 covers 10 bases. The CDR3 runs to 15 residues. Germline assignment: CDR1 SGHNT and CDR2 YENEEA. The V gene end was trimmed by 4 bases and the J gene end by 4 bases; junction bases not matched to a gene: 6. CDR3 nucleotide sequence: TGTGCCAGCAGCTCCATCCGGACAGGGGGCACTGAAGCTTTCTTT. Translating gives CASSSIRTGGTEAFF.

The J gene is TRBJ1-1, the V gene TRBV7-9; perhaps TRBD1 as D (5 bases). This CDR3 is 15 amino acids long. V was shortened by 1 base and J by 3 bases, with 12 bases between the two germline ends. From germline, CDR1 is SEHNR and CDR2 FQNEAQ (reference sequence). Here the CDR3 reads CASSLGRDPDTEAFF. The CDR3 nucleotides are TGTGCCAGCAGCTTAGGACGGGACCCGGACACTGAAGCTTTCTTT. Variable domain in full (rest from reference TRBV7-9 and TRBJ1-1): DTGVSQNPRHKITKRGQNVTFRCDPISEHNRLYWYRQTLGQGPEFLTYFQNEAQLEKSRLLSDRFSAERPKGSFSTLEIQRTEQGDSAMYLCASSLGRDPDTEAFFGQGTRLTVV.

This chain joins TRBV19 and TRBJ2-7; D is possibly TRBD1 or TRBD2 (5 bases each). CDR1 and CDR2 from the germline V gene are LNHDA and SQIVND (reference sequence). The CDR3 has 15 residues. V lost 3 bases and J 0 bases, leaving 12 bases between the germline ends. The CDR3 nucleotides are TGTGCCAGTAGTATTACGGACACTAGCTCCTACGAGCAGTACTTC. This sequence encodes CASSITDTSSYEQYF.

The V call is TRBV15, the J call TRBJ2-1; D not resolved. This CDR3 has 13 residues. Trimming removed 0 bases at V and 4 bases at J, with 4 bases between. Germline values: CDR1 LNHNV, CDR2 YYDKDF (reference sequence). This CDR3 reads CATSRDSYNEQFF. CDR3 DNA sequence: TGTGCCACCAGCAGAGATTCATACAATGAGCAGTTCTTC.

The chain recombines TRBV27 with TRBJ1-1; D is unresolved. Germline V gene sequence: CDR1 MNHEY, CDR2 SMNVEV (reference sequence). V was cut by 3 bases and J by 8 bases, with 16 bases left in between. The CDR3 sequence is 14 residues long. The CDR3 DNA sequence: TGTGCCAGCAGTTTTCTAGGTCAACAGAACGAAGCTTTCTTT. Translating gives CASSFLGQQNEAFF.